The 15 T cell receptor beta chains below were found in one sample sequenced in a study of blood T cell repertoires in COVID-19. Clones were sequenced by immunoSEQ multiplex PCR, and TCRdb holds only the in-frame ones, with some missing. Of 110,000 or so clones in the sample, 70% to 90% were seen once. The sequenced sample consisted of peripheral blood. Receptor source: a human donor in a cohort sampled during active COVID-19.

The chain uses TRBV7-8 and TRBJ2-5; 10 nucleotides align to TRBD2. The trim removed 1 base at V and 9 bases at J, leaving 11 bases unmatched. CDR3 length: 16 amino acids. CDR1 SGHVS and CDR2 FQNEAQ come from the germline V gene. CDR3 loop: CASSLERSGGALAQYF. The CDR3 DNA reads TGTGCCAGCAGCTTAGAGCGCAGCGGGGGGGCCTTGGCCCAGTACTTC.

The CDR3 DNA is TGTGCCAGCAGTGAGGTACAGGGATTCACTGAAGCTTTCTTT. It translates to CASSEVQGFTEAFF. The chain joins TRBV2 to TRBJ1-1, with a possible D match to TRBD1 (6 bases). The CDR3 is 14 amino acids. CDR1 and CDR2 (germline): SNHLY, FYNNEI. V gave up 3 bases and J gave up 4 bases, with 12 bases separating them.

The V gene is TRBV6-4, the J gene TRBJ2-5; maybe TRBD1 (5 bases). The CDR3 is 13 amino acids. CDR1 and CDR2 from the germline V gene are MRHNA and SNTAGT. V lost 6 bases and J lost 4, with 12 bases in between. In DNA form, the CDR3 reads TGTGCCAGCAGACTCCTAGGGGTAGAGACCCAGTACTTC. This translates into CASRLLGVETQYF.

The chain carries TRBV29-1 and TRBJ1-1; 9 nucleotides agree with TRBD1. J lost 5 bases, V lost 5 bases, and 3 bases had no gene match. The CDR3 loop spans 12 amino acids. Germline V gene sequence: CDR1 SQVTM, CDR2 ANQGSEA. CDR3 protein: CSVSQGATEAFF. The CDR3 DNA follows: TGCAGCGTTTCACAGGGGGCTACTGAAGCTTTCTTT.

The chain employs TRBV7-3 and TRBJ1-1, with a tentative D call TRBD1 (6 bases). This CDR3 has 15 amino acids. Germline lookup yields CDR1 SGHTA and CDR2 FQGTGA. Trimming shortened V by 6 bases and J by 4 bases, and 18 bases separated the two germline ends. The CDR3 coding sequence is TGTGCCAGCAGTCGCCTTCCAGGGGTAGGCACTGAAGCTTTCTTT. Translating gives CASSRLPGVGTEAFF.

This clone was detected once. The chain links TRBV6-2 or TRBV6-3 to TRBJ2-3, with 14 bases aligning to TRBD2. This CDR3 comprises 15 residues. CDR1 and CDR2 (germline): MNHEY, SVGEGT. With 5 bases clipped from V and 6 bases from J, the junction kept 4 bases outside the gene matches. CDR3 sequence: CASSPRLAGGDTQYF. CDR3 coding DNA: TGTGCCAGCAGTCCCCGACTAGCGGGAGGGGATACGCAGTATTTT.

V usage is TRBV21-1 and J usage is TRBJ2-3; the table's D call TRBD2 went unverified against the DNA. TRBV21-1 counts as a pseudogene. The CDR3 loop spans 17 amino acids. CDR3 sequence: CASSKELGGGVTDTQYF. The CDR3 nucleotides are TGTGCCAGCAGCAAAGAACTTGGAGGGGGGGTCACAGATACGCAGTATTTT.

The DNA of the CDR3 is TGTGCCAGCTCACTTATTAGCGGAGCTAAAGAGACCCAGTACTTC. Translated: CASSLISGAKETQYF. The rearrangement uses TRBV18 and TRBJ2-5; D is possibly TRBD2 (6 bases). Trimming took 4 bases from V and 3 from J, leaving 15 bases between them. Germline V gene data show CDR1 as KGHSH and CDR2 as LQKENI. This CDR3 spans 15 amino acids.

The J gene is TRBJ1-5, the V gene TRBV28; 7 bases are a match to TRBD1. The CDR3 spans 15 residues. The germline V gene encodes CDR1 MDHEN and CDR2 SYDVKM. Unmatched junction bases numbered 10, after V lost 6 bases and J lost 5 bases. DNA for the CDR3: TGTGCCAGCAGAAGCTTCGACAGGGTGCATCAGCCCCAGCATTTT. The encoded protein is CASRSFDRVHQPQHF.

This sequence joins TRBV9 and TRBJ2-2; possible D gene TRBD2, 5 bases. CDR3 length equals 17 residues. With 3 bases removed from V and 5 bases from J, the gap between germline ends came to 20 bases. Germline V gene data show CDR1 as SGDLS and CDR2 as YYNGEE. CDR3 residues: CASSARPSGGYTGELFF. CDR3 DNA: TGTGCCAGCAGCGCCCGCCCAAGTGGCGGGTATACCGGGGAGCTGTTTTTT.

This clone was seen only once. The chain recombines TRBV9 with TRBJ1-2, with 7 bases fitting TRBD1. The germline V gene has CDR1 SGDLS and CDR2 YYNGEE. With V trimmed by 0 bases and J by 3 bases, 11 bases remained unmatched. This CDR3 comprises 17 residues. The CDR3: CASSVDPQGEVDYGYTF. CDR3 DNA: TGTGCCAGCAGCGTAGATCCCCAGGGGGAGGTCGACTATGGCTACACCTTC.

The chain recombines TRBV5-1 with TRBJ1-2; unclear D gene. The CDR3 is 14 residues long. Germline CDR1 is SGHRS and CDR2 is YFSETQ. V lost 0 bases and J 3 bases, leaving 9 bases between the germline ends. CDR3 in DNA: TGCGCCAGCAGCTTGGCTCAGGCGCACTATGGCTACACCTTC. Translated, it gives CASSLAQAHYGYTF.

The chain carries TRBV7-2 and TRBJ2-5; possibly TRBD2 for D (7 bases). V was pared by 1 base and J by 5 bases, with 20 bases between. The CDR3 spans 17 residues. CDR1 and CDR2 from the germline V gene are SGHTA and FQGNSA. CDR3 coding DNA: TGTGCCAGCAGCTTAGGAGGGGGGGTCCGGGGATCGGAGACCCAGTACTTC. Its protein product is CASSLGGGVRGSETQYF.

The chain recombines TRBV5-1 with TRBJ2-3; D is perhaps TRBD2 (7 bases). This CDR3 region has 12 residues. V was trimmed by 5 bases and J by 4 bases, leaving 8 bases between them. Germline V gene sequence: CDR1 SGHRS, CDR2 YFSETQ. The chain's CDR3 is CASRRGPDTQYF. The CDR3, as DNA: TGCGCCAGCAGGCGGGGGCCAGATACGCAGTATTTT.

This chain connects TRBV4-2 to TRBJ2-7; 11 nucleotides line up with TRBD1. This CDR3 contains 14 residues. V was clipped by 5 bases and J by 2 bases; unmatched bases: 2. The germline V gene has CDR1 LGHNA and CDR2 YNFKEQ. CDR3 sequence (DNA): TGTGCCAGCAGCACGGGACAGGGGGCCTACGAGCAGTACTTC. It specifies CASSTGQGAYEQYF.